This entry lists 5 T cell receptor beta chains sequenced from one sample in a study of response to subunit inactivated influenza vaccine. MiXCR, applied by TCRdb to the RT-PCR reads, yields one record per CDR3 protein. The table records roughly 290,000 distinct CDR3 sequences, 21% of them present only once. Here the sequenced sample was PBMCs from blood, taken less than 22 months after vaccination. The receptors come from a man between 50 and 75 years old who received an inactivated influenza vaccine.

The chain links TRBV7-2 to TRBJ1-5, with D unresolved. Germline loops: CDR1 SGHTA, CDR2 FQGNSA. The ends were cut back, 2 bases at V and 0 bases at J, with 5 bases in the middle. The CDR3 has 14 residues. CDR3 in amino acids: CASSLRNSNQPQHF. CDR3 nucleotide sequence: TGTGCCAGCAGCTTACGAAATAGCAATCAGCCCCAGCATTTT.

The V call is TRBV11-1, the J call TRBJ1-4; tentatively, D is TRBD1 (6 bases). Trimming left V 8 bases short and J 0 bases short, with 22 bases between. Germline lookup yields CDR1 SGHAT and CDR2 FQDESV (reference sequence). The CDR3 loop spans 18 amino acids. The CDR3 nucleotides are TGTGCCAGCGGCCAGGGGATGGGGGCCACTTCAACTAATGAAAAACTGTTTTTT. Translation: CASGQGMGATSTNEKLFF.

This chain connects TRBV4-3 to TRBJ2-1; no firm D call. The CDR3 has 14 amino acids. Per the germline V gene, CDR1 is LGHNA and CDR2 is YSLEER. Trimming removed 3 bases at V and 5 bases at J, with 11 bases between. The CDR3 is CASSQNRINNEQFF. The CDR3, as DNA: TGCGCCAGCAGCCAGAATAGAATCAACAATGAGCAGTTCTTC.

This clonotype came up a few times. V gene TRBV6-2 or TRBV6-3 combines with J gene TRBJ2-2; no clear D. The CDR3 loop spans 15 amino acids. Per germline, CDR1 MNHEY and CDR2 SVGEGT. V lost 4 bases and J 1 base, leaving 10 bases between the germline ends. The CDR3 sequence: CASSSWTVNTGELFF. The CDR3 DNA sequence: TGTGCCAGCAGTTCTTGGACGGTGAACACCGGGGAGCTGTTTTTT.

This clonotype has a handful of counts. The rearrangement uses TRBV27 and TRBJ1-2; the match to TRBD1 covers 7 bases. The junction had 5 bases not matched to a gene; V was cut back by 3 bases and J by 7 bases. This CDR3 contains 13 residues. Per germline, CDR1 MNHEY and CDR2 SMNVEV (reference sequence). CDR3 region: CASSFRDRSGYTF. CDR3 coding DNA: TGTGCCAGCAGTTTCCGGGACAGATCTGGCTACACCTTC.